This passage covers 7 T cell receptor beta chains from one sample sequenced in a study of blood T cells in healthy people across ages. The use of a sample-barcoded 5' primer and a J-beta primer mix characterized a second PCR of roughly 7 to 11 cycles. TCRdb re-called the 5' RACE reads through MiXCR, storing one row per CDR3 protein. The repertoire includes about 1.4 million distinct CDR3 sequences, approximately 59% of them detected once, and about 6.7% sits in the top ten. The sample was blood. These receptors were collected from a man younger than 35 in good health.

The genes are TRBV28 and TRBJ2-7, with a tentative D call TRBD2 (5 bases). The CDR3 totals 13 residues. Trimming took 4 bases from V and 7 from J, leaving 14 bases between them. The germline CDR1 and CDR2 sequences are MDHEN and SYDVKM. The CDR3 region is CASSYPGMGEQYF. Here the CDR3 DNA reads TGTGCCAGCAGTTACCCGGGGATGGGAGAGCAGTACTTC.

The J gene is TRBJ2-1, the V gene TRBV12-5; 13 bases line up with TRBD2. Trimming removed 5 bases from V and 0 bases from J; junction bases left unmatched: 10. Germline lookup yields CDR1 LGHNT and CDR2 FRNRAP. The CDR3 totals 19 residues. The CDR3, as DNA: TGTGCTAGTGGTACCGGGACTAGCGGGACTGCGGGCTCCTACAATGAGCAGTTCTTC. Its translation: CASGTGTSGTAGSYNEQFF. The whole variable domain, remainder taken from reference TRBV12-5 and TRBJ2-1, is DARVTQTPRHKVTEMGQEVTMRCQPILGHNTVFWYRQTMMQGLELLAYFRNRAPLDDSGMPKDRFSAEMPDATLATLKIQPSEPRDSAVYFCASGTGTSGTAGSYNEQFFGPGTRLTVL.

The CDR3 protein is CSVETYSESLEFF. The CDR3, as DNA: TGCAGCGTTGAAACCTACTCCGAGTCCTTGGAGTTCTTC. The V and J genes are TRBV29-1 and TRBJ2-1; no clear D gene. V lost 2 bases, J lost 14 bases, and 19 bases lay in between. Germline assignment: CDR1 SQVTM and CDR2 ANQGSEA. The CDR3 totals 13 residues.

This chain uses TRBV29-1 with TRBJ1-2, with TRBD1 identical over 10 bases. This CDR3 contains 15 residues. Trimming cost V 2 bases and J 6 bases; bases outside gene matches: 9. Germline CDR1 is SQVTM and CDR2 is ANQGSEA. CDR3 in DNA: TGCAGCGTTGAAAGGGGGGGGGACAGGGGTAATGGCTACACCTTC. As protein: CSVERGGDRGNGYTF.

The V and J genes are TRBV5-6 and TRBJ2-5; no clear D gene. This CDR3 comprises 16 residues. Germline-derived CDR1 and CDR2 are SGHDT and YYEEEE. V dropped 0 bases and J dropped 7 bases, with 19 bases sitting between them. This chain's CDR3 is CASSLVAKGLPGTQYF. Here the CDR3 DNA reads TGTGCCAGCAGCTTGGTCGCGAAGGGTTTACCAGGGACCCAGTACTTC. The whole variable domain, remainder taken from reference TRBV5-6 and TRBJ2-5, is DAGVTQSPTHLIKTRGQQVTLRCSPKSGHDTVSWYQQALGQGPQFIFQYYEEEERQRGNFPDRFSGHQFPNYSSELNVNALLLGDSALYLCASSLVAKGLPGTQYFGPGTRLLVL.

The table lists this clonotype with a count of one. The chain is built from TRBV6-5 and TRBJ2-5, with TRBD1 matching 9 bases. Germline CDR1 and CDR2: MNHEY and SVGAGI. The CDR3 covers 16 residues. V trimming: 6 bases; J trimming: 3 bases; junction bases outside the gene matches: 11. For the CDR3, the DNA is TGTGCCAGCAGCCGCGCCGGGGGACAGGGAAAAGAGACCCAGTACTTC. The encoded protein is CASSRAGGQGKETQYF.

The J gene is TRBJ1-2, the V gene TRBV11-2; TRBD1 agrees at 9 bases. Germline CDR1 and CDR2: SGHAT and FQNNGV. After removal of 7 bases from V and 7 bases from J, the junction contained 19 bases not matched to a gene. The CDR3 contains 17 residues. CDR3 loop: CASTPRSGQGGMGGYTF. For the CDR3, the DNA is TGTGCCAGCACCCCGAGGTCGGGACAGGGAGGTATGGGTGGCTACACCTTC. The full variable domain, in which reference TRBV11-2 and TRBJ1-2 provide the parts outside the CDR3, is EAGVAQSPRYKIIEKRQSVAFWCNPISGHATLYWYQQILGQGPKLLIQFQNNGVVDDSQLPKDRFSAERLKGVDSTLKIQPAKLEDSAVYLCASTPRSGQGGMGGYTFGSGTRLTVV.